These 31 T cell receptor beta chains share one sample of origin, sequenced in a study of neurological immune-mediated disorders. Each CDR3 protein is one row after TCRdb ran MiXCR on the 5' RACE reads. The top ten clones hold about 1% of a sample with about 89,000 distinct CDR3 sequences, approximately 2.4% of them seen once. Sample: PBMCs. These receptors came from a woman aged 30 to 39 with multiple sclerosis.

This clonotype was detected many times. This chain connects TRBV6-2 or TRBV6-3 to TRBJ1-2; TRBD1 agrees at 12 bases. This CDR3 contains 14 residues. From germline, CDR1 is MNHEY and CDR2 SVGEGT. V was clipped by 2 bases and J by 8 bases; unmatched bases: 3. The CDR3 loop is CASSYGTGGGGYTF. The CDR3 DNA sequence: TGTGCCAGCAGTTACGGGACAGGGGGCGGAGGCTACACCTTC.

This clonotype was observed many times. The chain has TRBV29-1 and TRBJ2-1; maybe TRBD2 (6 bases). Trimming stripped 7 bases from V and 0 bases from J, with 10 bases between. Germline V gives CDR1 SQVTM, CDR2 ANQGSEA. This CDR3 region has 13 residues. The CDR3, as DNA: TGCAGCGCTATAGCGGTCTCCTACAATGAGCAGTTCTTC. Its protein product is CSAIAVSYNEQFF.

This clonotype appeared many times. V is TRBV28 and J is TRBJ1-1, with a weak D call TRBD1 (5 bases). CDR1 and CDR2 from the germline V gene are MDHEN and SYDVKM. CDR3 length equals 14 residues. The ends were cut back, 8 bases at V and 5 bases at J, with 18 bases in the middle. This CDR3 is CASQFGGVGTEAFF. Here the CDR3 DNA reads TGTGCCAGCCAATTCGGGGGGGTGGGTACTGAAGCTTTCTTT.

In this sample, this clonotype turned up many times. The V gene is TRBV9, the J gene TRBJ2-7, with 9 nucleotides matching TRBD2. The ends lost 0 bases at V and 4 bases at J; junction bases unmatched: 5. The CDR3 sequence is 15 residues long. From germline, CDR1 is SGDLS and CDR2 YYNGEE. Written as DNA, the CDR3 is TGTGCCAGCAGCGTAGGAGTAGCGGGAGTTTACGAGCAGTACTTC. It translates to CASSVGVAGVYEQYF.

This clonotype has ten or more counts. Mismatch with germline at one junction end may stem from a read error. CDR3 nucleotide sequence: TGTGCCAGCAGCCTAGCGGGAGTGGGGGCAGATACGCAGTATTTT. Its protein product is CASSLAGVGADTQYF. The chain uses TRBV5-1 and TRBJ2-3, with TRBD2 matching 10 bases. From germline, CDR1 is SGHRS and CDR2 YFSETQ. CDR3 length: 15 residues.

This clonotype showed up many times. J is TRBJ2-1 and V is TRBV24-1; 8 bases are shared with TRBD1. CDR1 and CDR2 (germline): KGHDR, SFDVKD. The CDR3 is 15 amino acids. Trimming took 0 bases from V and 9 from J; bases not matched to a gene: 6. The CDR3 here is CATSDLMQGAGEQFF. The CDR3 coding sequence is TGTGCCACCAGTGATTTGATGCAGGGGGCAGGTGAGCAGTTCTTC.

This clonotype has ten or more counts. The genes are TRBV11-2 and TRBJ2-5; the D gene could be TRBD1 or TRBD2 (5 bases each). Germline values: CDR1 SGHAT, CDR2 FQNNGV. The CDR3 loop spans 17 amino acids. Trimming left V 2 bases short and J 5 bases short, with 21 bases between. CDR3: CASSLHLDEGSGETQYF. In DNA form, the CDR3 reads TGTGCCAGCAGCTTACACCTCGACGAGGGGAGTGGGGAGACCCAGTACTTC.

This clonotype was counted many times. This chain connects TRBV12-3 or TRBV12-4 to TRBJ1-2; D might be TRBD1 (5 bases). V was cut by 2 bases and J by 8 bases, with 15 bases left in between. The CDR3 extends over 14 amino acids. DNA of the CDR3: TGTGCCAGCAGTTTAAACCCCGCAGGGTGGGGCTACACCTTC. Protein sequence: CASSLNPAGWGYTF.

This clonotype showed up many times. The chain has TRBV27 and TRBJ2-1; tentative D call: TRBD2 (5 bases). Germline CDR1 MNHEY, CDR2 SMNVEV (reference sequence). The CDR3 has 15 residues. Trimming removed 6 bases from V and 0 bases from J, with 12 bases in between. CDR3 sequence (DNA): TGTGCCAGCAGCCCTCGAGCGGACTCCTACAATGAGCAGTTCTTC. It translates to CASSPRADSYNEQFF.

This clonotype has at least ten counts. The chain recombines TRBV7-6 with TRBJ2-7, with 8 nucleotides matching TRBD2. The CDR3 covers 15 residues. Germline lookup yields CDR1 SGHVS and CDR2 FNYEAQ. Trimming took 1 base from V and 5 from J; bases not matched to a gene: 7. The CDR3 loop is CASSLEAGRAHEQYF. The CDR3 DNA sequence: TGTGCCAGCAGCTTAGAAGCCGGGAGGGCCCACGAGCAGTACTTC.

This clonotype was recorded many times. The gene calls are TRBV27 and TRBJ2-7; tentatively, D is TRBD2 (5 bases). The CDR3 length is 16 residues. With 5 bases removed from V and 0 bases from J, the gap between germline ends came to 17 bases. Germline V gene sequence: CDR1 MNHEY, CDR2 SMNVEV (reference sequence). The CDR3 DNA is TGTGCCAGCAGTCCCTCTACTAGGCAGAGCTCCTACGAGCAGTACTTC. It yields the protein CASSPSTRQSSYEQYF.

This clonotype showed up many times. This sequence joins TRBV5-1 and TRBJ2-7; TRBD2 matches 14 bases. The V segment lost 4 bases and the J segment 3 bases; nucleotides outside the gene matches: 9. The CDR3 contains 17 residues. In germline, CDR1 is SGHRS, CDR2 YFSETQ. CDR3: CASSRGTSGSGDYEQYF. Here the CDR3 DNA reads TGCGCCAGCAGCCGAGGGACTAGCGGGAGCGGGGACTACGAGCAGTACTTC. Supplemented by reference TRBV5-1 and TRBJ2-7, the full variable domain reads KAGVTQTPRYLIKTRGQQVTLSCSPISGHRSVSWYQQTPGQGLQFLFEYFSETQRNKGNFPGRFSGRQFSNSRSEMNVSTLELGDSALYLCASSRGTSGSGDYEQYFGPGTRLTVT.

This clonotype occurred many times. The chain employs TRBV11-3 and TRBJ2-2; no reliable D call. CDR3 length equals 16 residues. The V gene lost 5 bases and the J gene lost 0 bases, with 13 bases spanning the gap. Germline loops: CDR1 SGHNT, CDR2 YENEEA. The CDR3 nucleotides read TGTGCCAGCAGCACCTATCTATTCGCGAACACCGGGGAGCTGTTTTTT. Translating gives CASSTYLFANTGELFF.

This clonotype was found many times. The chain links TRBV7-2 to TRBJ1-1; no clear D. CDR1 SGHTA and CDR2 FQGNSA come from the germline V gene. Trimming pared 1 base from V and 2 bases from J, leaving 11 bases between. CDR3 length: 15 amino acids. In nucleotides, the CDR3 is TGTGCCAGCAGCTTAGGATCAGGTGCCAACACTGAAGCTTTCTTT. It translates to CASSLGSGANTEAFF.

This clonotype was recorded many times. The V call is TRBV7-9, the J call TRBJ1-6; TRBD1 might be the D (6 bases). The V gene's germline CDR1 is SEHNR and CDR2 FQNEAQ (reference sequence). The CDR3 is 15 amino acids. Trimming removed 5 bases at V and 5 bases at J, with 13 bases between. Here the CDR3 reads CASSSLGTHNSPLHF. DNA for the CDR3: TGTGCCAGCAGCAGTCTCGGGACACATAATTCACCCCTCCACTTT.

This clonotype was detected ten times or more. V is TRBV28 and J is TRBJ2-3, with a tentative D call TRBD2 (5 bases). Trimming removed 6 bases at V and 1 base at J, with 11 bases between. The CDR3 sequence is 14 residues long. Germline assignment: CDR1 MDHEN and CDR2 SYDVKM. CDR3 DNA sequence: TGTGCCAGCAGGAGGGCCGGGGGCACAGATACGCAGTATTTT. The encoded protein is CASRRAGGTDTQYF.

This clonotype was seen ten or more times. The chain couples TRBV20-1 to TRBJ2-7, with a possible D match to TRBD2 (6 bases). V lost 1 base and J 4 bases, leaving 17 bases between the germline ends. CDR3 length equals 15 residues. CDR1 is DFQATT, CDR2 SNEGSKA, per germline (reference sequence). The chain's CDR3 is CSARGPGGPFYEQYF. The CDR3 DNA is TGCAGTGCTAGAGGACCCGGAGGGCCGTTTTACGAGCAGTACTTC.

This clonotype was counted at least ten times. The V and J genes are TRBV20-1 and TRBJ2-7; no firm D call. The CDR3 spans 11 residues. V dropped 2 bases and J dropped 6 bases, with 8 bases sitting between them. The germline V gene encodes CDR1 DFQATT and CDR2 SNEGSKA (reference sequence). The CDR3 DNA reads TGCAGTGCTAGATCCGGTGCCGAGCAGTACTTC. Translated, it gives CSARSGAEQYF.

This clonotype showed up many times. The chain has TRBV7-2 and TRBJ2-7; D may be TRBD2 (5 bases). This CDR3 comprises 13 residues. The V and J ends lost 1 base and 5 bases respectively, with 9 bases between them. Germline V gives CDR1 SGHTA, CDR2 FQGNSA. The CDR3 DNA reads TGTGCCAGCAGCTTAGACGTCGGGAACGAGCAGTACTTC. It specifies CASSLDVGNEQYF.

This clonotype showed up just a few times. The chain combines TRBV6-2 or TRBV6-3 with TRBJ1-5; D may be TRBD1 (5 bases). V was cut by 10 bases and J by 5 bases, with 18 bases left in between. Per the germline V gene, CDR1 is MNHEY and CDR2 is SVGEGT. This CDR3 is built from 14 residues. The CDR3 DNA follows: TGTGCCACCCAGACACGTCGGGGCGATCAGCCCCAGCATTTT. Protein: CATQTRRGDQPQHF.

This clonotype was recorded a few times. A read error may be the cause here, since a much bigger clone is one base away. This sequence joins TRBV5-1 and TRBJ1-1; no reliable D call. From germline, CDR1 is SGHRS and CDR2 YFSETQ. The CDR3 is 15 amino acids. Trimming cost V 0 bases and J 4 bases, with 13 bases left between them. CDR3 sequence: CASSLDSEGSTEAFF. The DNA of the CDR3 is TGCGCCAGCAGCTTGGACTCGGAGGGTAGCACTGAAGCTTTCTTT. The variable domain in full, completed from reference TRBV5-1 and TRBJ1-1, reads KAGVTQTPRYLIKTRGQQVTLSCSPISGHRSVSWYQQTPGQGLQFLFEYFSETQRNKGNFPGRFSGRQFSNSRSEMNVSTLELGDSALYLCASSLDSEGSTEAFFGQGTRLTVV.

This clonotype occurred many times. The rearrangement joins TRBV5-1 to TRBJ2-2; maybe TRBD1 (6 bases). The ends were cut back, 2 bases at V and 4 bases at J, with 12 bases in the middle. The length of the CDR3 is 15 residues. The germline V gene encodes CDR1 SGHRS and CDR2 YFSETQ. The CDR3 DNA reads TGCGCCAGCAGCTTCAGGGCAGGGGTCACCGGGGAGCTGTTTTTT. Translation gives CASSFRAGVTGELFF.

This clonotype was counted only a few times. The rearrangement uses TRBV6-2 or TRBV6-3 and TRBJ2-1, with 15 bases identical to TRBD2. CDR3 length: 17 residues. Germline-derived CDR1 and CDR2 are MNHEY and SVGEGT. The J segment lost 7 bases and the V segment lost 6 bases, leaving 10 bases of the junction unmatched. CDR3 in DNA: TGTGCCAGCAGCGGTGGGACTAGCGGGAGGACTTGGAATGAGCAGTTCTTC. This encodes CASSGGTSGRTWNEQFF.

This clonotype was observed at least ten times. The genes are TRBV15 and TRBJ1-5, with 7 bases that match TRBD1. Trimming removed 6 bases from V and 7 bases from J; junction bases left unmatched: 15. Germline CDR1 and CDR2: LNHNV and YYDKDF (reference sequence). The CDR3 consists of 16 residues. As DNA, the CDR3 is TGTGCCACCAGAGCCGCCGACAGGGTACGAGGGCAGCCCCAGCATTTT. Encoded protein: CATRAADRVRGQPQHF.

This clonotype has ten or more counts. V and J are TRBV18 and TRBJ2-5, with TRBD1 matching 7 bases. The CDR3 spans 15 residues. Germline V CDR1 and CDR2: KGHSH, LQKENI. V was clipped by 8 bases and J by 3 bases; unmatched bases: 12. The CDR3 DNA is TGTGCCAGCAAGCCCGCCCACGGGACAGAAGAGACCCAGTACTTC. It is translated as CASKPAHGTEETQYF.

This clonotype occurred many times. The J gene is TRBJ2-1, the V gene TRBV4-3; TRBD2 aligns across 9 bases. The ends lost 0 bases at V and 4 bases at J; junction bases unmatched: 19. The CDR3 length is 21 residues. CDR1 is LGHNA, CDR2 YSLEER, per germline. This CDR3 is CASSQERAVGGGRAAYNEQFF. CDR3 coding DNA: TGCGCCAGCAGCCAAGAACGGGCGGTGGGCGGCGGGAGGGCCGCGTACAATGAGCAGTTCTTC.

This clonotype was detected ten times or more. The V call is TRBV7-2, the J call TRBJ2-1, with a tentative D call TRBD2 (5 bases). V was clipped by 5 bases and J by 13 bases, with 24 bases between them. The CDR3 consists of 15 residues. From germline, CDR1 is SGHTA and CDR2 FQGNSA. CDR3 sequence: CASSPRGGLAPNQFF. DNA for the CDR3: TGTGCCAGCAGCCCGAGAGGTGGACTCGCGCCCAATCAGTTCTTC.

This clonotype showed up many times. V is TRBV5-1 and J is TRBJ2-3; TRBD2 matches at 11 bases. The CDR3 length is 15 residues. J lost 4 bases, V lost 2 bases, and 3 bases had no gene match. CDR1 and CDR2 (germline): SGHRS, YFSETQ. In DNA, the CDR3 is TGCGCCAGCAGCTTCGGACTAGCGGGCCCAGATACGCAGTATTTT. Translation gives CASSFGLAGPDTQYF.

This clonotype appeared many times. CDR3 protein: CASITTPGTSDYEQYF. For the CDR3, the DNA is TGTGCCAGCATCACTACTCCCGGGACTAGCGACTACGAGCAGTACTTC. The genes are TRBV28 and TRBJ2-7; 10 nucleotides match TRBD2. Germline V lookup: CDR1 MDHEN, CDR2 SYDVKM. Trimming took 7 bases from V and 3 from J; bases not matched to a gene: 12. This CDR3 is built from 16 residues.

This clonotype was found many times. This chain uses TRBV7-2 with TRBJ1-2; TRBD1 is a possible D gene (5 bases). This CDR3 has 14 amino acids. The V gene lost 3 bases and the J gene lost 3 bases, with 11 bases spanning the gap. Germline-derived CDR1 and CDR2 are SGHTA and FQGNSA. The CDR3 loop reads CASSFPGRYYGYTF. The CDR3 DNA reads TGTGCCAGCAGCTTTCCGGGACGGTACTATGGCTACACCTTC. Drawing the rest from reference TRBV7-2 and TRBJ1-2, the complete variable domain is GAGVSQSPSNKVTEKGKDVELRCDPISGHTALYWYRQSLGQGLEFLIYFQGNSAPDKSGLPSDRFSAERTGGSVSTLTIQRTQQEDSAVYLCASSFPGRYYGYTFGSGTRLTVV.

Ten or more counts support this clonotype. The chain combines TRBV10-3 with TRBJ1-2; the match to TRBD1 covers 10 bases. This CDR3 is built from 13 residues. Germline-derived CDR1 and CDR2 are ENHRY and SYGVKD. The junction had 6 bases not matched to a gene; V was cut back by 8 bases and J by 6 bases. The CDR3 region has the DNA TGTGCCATCGGACAGGGGGAAGACCATGGCTACACCTTC. Translated, it gives CAIGQGEDHGYTF.